Shown below are 3 T cell receptor beta chains from a single sample sequenced in a study of blood T cell repertoires in COVID-19. Some clones are missing from TCRdb's copy, which holds only in-frame ones; the method was immunoSEQ multiplex PCR. The sample includes about 270,000 clones, less than 90% of them seen just once. Sequencing was carried out using peripheral blood. Source of these receptors: a woman aged 30 to 39 with COVID-19, enrolled during active disease.

J is TRBJ2-7 and V is TRBV30; tentatively, D is TRBD2 (6 bases). With 1 base removed from V and 1 base from J, the gap between germline ends came to 11 bases. The CDR3 spans 14 residues. CDR1 and CDR2 from the germline V gene are GTSNPN and SVGIG (reference sequence). This CDR3 reads CAWSGRDGSYEQYF. The DNA of the CDR3 is TGTGCCTGGAGTGGGAGGGACGGTTCCTACGAGCAGTACTTC.

In its sample, this clone was seen a few times. The V and J genes are TRBV7-9 and TRBJ2-2, with 9 bases fitting TRBD2. The CDR3 is 15 amino acids. With 4 bases clipped from V and 6 bases from J, the junction kept 6 bases outside the gene matches. Germline-derived CDR1 and CDR2 are SEHNR and FQNEAQ (reference sequence). The CDR3 sequence is CASSSQRGAPGELFF. The CDR3 nucleotides are TGTGCCAGCAGCTCCCAGCGGGGGGCCCCCGGGGAGCTGTTTTTT. Filled out from reference TRBV7-9 and TRBJ2-2, the complete variable domain reads DTGVSQNPRHKITKRGQNVTFRCDPISEHNRLYWYRQTLGQGPEFLTYFQNEAQLEKSRLLSDRFSAERPKGSFSTLEIQRTEQGDSAMYLCASSSQRGAPGELFFGEGSRLTVL.

The DNA for the CDR3 is TGTGCCAGCAGCAAAACTACCGAAGAAGGGGAGCTGTTTTTT. Encoded protein: CASSKTTEEGELFF. V gene TRBV6-5 combines with J gene TRBJ2-2, with D unclear. CDR3 size: 14 residues. Per germline, CDR1 MNHEY and CDR2 SVGAGI. V was trimmed by 6 bases and J by 8 bases, leaving 16 bases between them.